Presented here are 8 T cell receptor beta chains from one specimen sequenced in a study of T-cell memory formation after mild COVID-19. TCRdb independently ran MiXCR on the 5' RACE reads; one entry per CDR3 protein. The data hold a few hundred thousand distinct CDR3 sequences, with approximately 16% observed a single time. Specimen: PBMCs or a T cell subset sorted from them (not recorded which). The source is a young man who had mild COVID-19 (a few samples of this study predate the infection). Cell type and time point are not known.

This clonotype has only a few counts. This may come from a read error, since a much larger clone is one base off. The chain couples TRBV9 to TRBJ1-1; D is unresolved. The CDR3 consists of 13 residues. The V gene's germline CDR1 is SGDLS and CDR2 YYNGEE. Trimming removed 0 bases at V and 1 base at J, with 4 bases between. In DNA, the CDR3 is TGTGCCAGCAGCGTAGCAGGGAACACTGAAGCTTTCTTT. Translated, it gives CASSVAGNTEAFF.

This clonotype has more than one count but fewer than ten. The CDR3 reads CASTTWGNYGYTF. CDR3 nucleotide sequence: TGTGCCAGCACCACTTGGGGGAACTATGGCTACACCTTC. The chain uses TRBV5-6 and TRBJ1-2; tentatively, D is TRBD1 (5 bases). Trimming took off 6 bases at V and 2 bases at J, with 11 bases between the two ends. This CDR3 is 13 amino acids long. The germline V gene encodes CDR1 SGHDT and CDR2 YYEEEE.

Only a few counts were recorded for this clonotype. The chain employs TRBV7-3 and TRBJ2-1; possible D gene TRBD2, 5 bases. Trimming took off 3 bases at V and 3 bases at J, with 9 bases between the two ends. The CDR3 is 14 residues long. Germline V gives CDR1 SGHTA, CDR2 FQGTGA. In nucleotides, the CDR3 is TGTGCCAGCAGCTTCCCGGGAAACTACAATGAGCAGTTCTTC. Its protein product is CASSFPGNYNEQFF.

This clonotype was detected a few times. The V and J genes are TRBV3-1 and TRBJ2-3; D is unresolved. V was cut by 0 bases and J by 6 bases, with 16 bases left in between. The CDR3 runs 16 residues. Looked up from germline, CDR1 is LGHDT and CDR2 is YNNKEL (reference sequence). The CDR3 nucleotides are TGTGCCAGCAGCCAAGACGGAATAGCTCCCTTGGATACGCAGTATTTT. Protein sequence: CASSQDGIAPLDTQYF.

This clonotype was detected only a few times. This rearrangement joins TRBV27 to TRBJ2-1; the D is unclear. V lost 4 bases, J lost 6 bases, and 13 bases lay in between. Germline V CDR1 and CDR2: MNHEY, SMNVEV (reference sequence). The CDR3 runs to 14 residues. CDR3 protein: CASSYDRKVNEQFF. The DNA for the CDR3 is TGTGCCAGCAGTTACGACCGGAAGGTCAATGAGCAGTTCTTC.

The chain has TRBV5-1 and TRBJ1-2, with D unclear. The CDR3 spans 13 residues. Germline V lookup: CDR1 SGHRS, CDR2 YFSETQ. The ends were cut back, 4 bases at V and 7 bases at J, with 14 bases in the middle. The CDR3 is CASSGEMAAGYTF. CDR3 nucleotide sequence: TGCGCCAGCAGCGGGGAAATGGCGGCTGGCTACACCTTC.

DNA of the CDR3: TGTGCCAGCAGACCATCGATTGGGGGTCAGCCCCAGCATTTT. It translates to CASRPSIGGQPQHF. The rearrangement joins TRBV6-5 to TRBJ1-5, with D tentatively TRBD1 (5 bases). V lost 6 bases to trimming and J lost 6 bases, with 15 bases between them. The CDR3 spans 14 residues. Germline V gene sequence: CDR1 MNHEY, CDR2 SVGAGI.

This clonotype was detected a few times. The rearrangement links TRBV3-1 to TRBJ2-3; 11 bases agree with TRBD2. This CDR3 region has 18 residues. The germline CDR1 and CDR2 sequences are LGHDT and YNNKEL (reference sequence). V shed 5 bases and J 4 bases; nucleotides not matched to a gene: 14. The CDR3 region is CASSASLAGVVGADTQYF. The CDR3 bases are TGTGCCAGCAGCGCCTCACTAGCGGGGGTGGTGGGGGCAGATACGCAGTATTTT.